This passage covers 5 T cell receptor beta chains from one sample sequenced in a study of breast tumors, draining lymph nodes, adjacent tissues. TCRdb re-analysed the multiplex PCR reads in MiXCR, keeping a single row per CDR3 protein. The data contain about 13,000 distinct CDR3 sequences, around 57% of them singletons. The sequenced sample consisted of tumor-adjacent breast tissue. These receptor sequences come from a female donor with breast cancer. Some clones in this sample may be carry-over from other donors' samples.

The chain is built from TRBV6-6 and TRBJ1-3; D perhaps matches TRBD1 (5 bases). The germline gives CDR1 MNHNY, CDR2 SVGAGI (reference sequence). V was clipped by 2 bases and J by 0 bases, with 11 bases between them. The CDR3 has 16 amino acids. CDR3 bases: TGTGCCAGCAGTTACCCTGGGCAGGGCTCTGGAAACACCATATATTTT. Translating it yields CASSYPGQGSGNTIYF.

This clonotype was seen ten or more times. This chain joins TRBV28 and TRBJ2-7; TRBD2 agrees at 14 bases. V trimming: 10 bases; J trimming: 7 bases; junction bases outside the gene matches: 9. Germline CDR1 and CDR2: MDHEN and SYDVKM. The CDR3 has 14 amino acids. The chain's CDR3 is CAISRLAGGQEQYF. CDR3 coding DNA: TGTGCCATCAGCCGACTAGCGGGAGGGCAGGAGCAGTACTTC.

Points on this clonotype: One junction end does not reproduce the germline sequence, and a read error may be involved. This CDR3 reads CASSVCPTNAGNTIYF. The CDR3 DNA sequence: TGTGCCAGCAGTGTCTGTCCCACTAACGCTGGGAACACCATATACTTT. The gene calls are TRBV12-3 or TRBV12-4 and TRBJ1-3; the D is unclear. CDR3 length: 16 amino acids.

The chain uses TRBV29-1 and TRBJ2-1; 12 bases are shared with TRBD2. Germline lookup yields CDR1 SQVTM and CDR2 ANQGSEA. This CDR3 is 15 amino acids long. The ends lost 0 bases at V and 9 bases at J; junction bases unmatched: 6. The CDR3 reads CSVEDLLAGGGEQFF. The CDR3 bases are TGCAGCGTTGAAGATCTTCTAGCGGGAGGGGGTGAGCAGTTCTTC.

In DNA form, the CDR3 reads TGCGCCAGCAGCCAAGAAGCCCAGGGAAATCAGCCCCAGCATTTT. It yields the protein CASSQEAQGNQPQHF. The chain carries TRBV4-3 and TRBJ1-5; perhaps TRBD1 as D (5 bases). V was trimmed by 0 bases and J by 4 bases, leaving 10 bases between them. Germline V CDR1 and CDR2: LGHNA, YSLEER. The CDR3 extends over 15 amino acids.